These 12 T cell receptor beta chains were all obtained from the same sample, sequenced in a study of blood T cell repertoires in COVID-19. Sequencing used immunoSEQ multiplex PCR; TCRdb keeps in-frame clones, though not all of them. The table lists approximately 150,000 clones, approximately 85% of them singletons. The sequencing input was peripheral blood. The receptor source for this set is a woman aged 55-69 years with COVID-19, enrolled during active disease.

The chain joins TRBV10-3 to TRBJ2-5; D might be TRBD2 (6 bases). Germline CDR1 is ENHRY and CDR2 is SYGVKD. The V gene lost 10 bases and the J gene lost 5 bases, with 11 bases spanning the gap. The CDR3 extends over 11 amino acids. The CDR3 sequence is CASSTSETQYF. CDR3 coding DNA: TGTGCCAGCTCGACTAGTGAGACCCAGTACTTC.

This clone was recorded many times. V is TRBV19 and J is TRBJ1-6; 11 nucleotides line up with TRBD1. This CDR3 has 20 residues. Germline V CDR1 and CDR2: LNHDA, SQIVND (reference sequence). V was clipped by 5 bases and J by 0 bases; unmatched bases: 12. The DNA of the CDR3 is TGTGCCAGTAGTCACCGACCGGGACAGGGGGTCTACTCCTATAATTCACCCCTCCACTTT. Translated, it gives CASSHRPGQGVYSYNSPLHF.

The V call is TRBV11-2, the J call TRBJ1-4, with D maybe TRBD1 (5 bases). CDR3 length: 16 amino acids. V lost 5 bases and J lost 2, with 15 bases in between. CDR1 is SGHAT and CDR2 is FQNNGV in the germline V gene. In DNA, the CDR3 is TGTGCCAGCAGCCCGCGGGGGGGGTGGACTAATGAAAAACTGTTTTTT. Amino acid sequence: CASSPRGGWTNEKLFF. Filled out from reference TRBV11-2 and TRBJ1-4, the complete variable domain reads EAGVAQSPRYKIIEKRQSVAFWCNPISGHATLYWYQQILGQGPKLLIQFQNNGVVDDSQLPKDRFSAERLKGVDSTLKIQPAKLEDSAVYLCASSPRGGWTNEKLFFGSGTQLSVL.

This chain joins TRBV7-3 and TRBJ2-7, with 9 positions matching TRBD1. This CDR3 is 15 amino acids long. Trimming removed 3 bases from V and 2 bases from J; junction bases left unmatched: 5. CDR1 SGHTA and CDR2 FQGTGA come from the germline V gene. The CDR3 here is CASSFGQGPTYEQYF. The DNA for the CDR3 is TGTGCCAGCAGCTTTGGACAGGGGCCTACCTACGAGCAGTACTTC.

Details on this clone: Other DNA variants within this sample encode the same CDR3. V and J are TRBV7-3 and TRBJ2-5; D remains ambiguous. From germline, CDR1 is SGHTA and CDR2 FQGTGA. Trimming took off 2 bases at V and 1 base at J, with 11 bases between the two ends. The CDR3 is 15 amino acids. The CDR3 loop reads CASSLVGGSQETQYF. In DNA form, the CDR3 reads TGTGCCAGCAGCTTAGTTGGCGGCAGCCAAGAGACCCAGTACTTC.

The sample holds a few counts of this clone. The V and J genes are TRBV7-2 and TRBJ2-3; 7 nucleotides line up with TRBD2. The CDR3 loop spans 15 amino acids. The junction had 3 bases not matched to a gene; V was cut back by 1 base and J by 2 bases. Looked up from germline, CDR1 is SGHTA and CDR2 is FQGNSA. The DNA for the CDR3 is TGTGCCAGCAGCTTAGGGGCGGGGGACACAGATACGCAGTATTTT. Its translation: CASSLGAGDTDTQYF.

The genes are TRBV2 and TRBJ2-3, with 12 bases fitting TRBD2. The CDR3 has 16 residues. Germline-derived CDR1 and CDR2 are SNHLY and FYNNEI. V gave up 6 bases and J gave up 3 bases; unmatched junction bases: 7. The chain's CDR3 is CASSARTSGITDTQYF. DNA for the CDR3: TGTGCCAGCAGCGCCAGGACTAGCGGGATAACAGATACGCAGTATTTT.

The V call is TRBV5-1, the J call TRBJ1-1; no reliable D call. The CDR3 totals 16 residues. Germline V gene lookup returns CDR1 SGHRS and CDR2 YFSETQ. Trimming took off 0 bases at V and 1 base at J, with 13 bases between the two ends. CDR3 nucleotides: TGCGCCAGCAGCTTGGAGGGCGGGGTTGGGAACACTGAAGCTTTCTTT. This translates into CASSLEGGVGNTEAFF.

The V and J genes are TRBV5-5 and TRBJ2-5; D perhaps matches TRBD2 (6 bases). CDR3 length: 13 residues. V was trimmed by 6 bases and J by 1 base, leaving 10 bases between them. Per germline, CDR1 SGHKS and CDR2 YYEKEE (reference sequence). Here the CDR3 reads CASMRGAQETQYF. In DNA, the CDR3 is TGTGCCAGCATGCGGGGAGCCCAAGAGACCCAGTACTTC. Complete variable domain (other parts from reference TRBV5-5 and TRBJ2-5): DAGVTQSPTHLIKTRGQQVTLRCSPISGHKSVSWYQQVLGQGPQFIFQYYEKEERGRGNFPDRFSARQFPNYSSELNVNALLLGDSALYLCASMRGAQETQYFGPGTRLLVL.

The V gene is TRBV27, the J gene TRBJ1-1; a possible D gene is TRBD1 (5 bases). CDR1 is MNHEY, CDR2 SMNVEV, per germline (reference sequence). The V end was cut by 6 bases, the J end by 0 bases, with 8 bases between. The CDR3 is made up of 13 amino acids. The CDR3 spells CASSLQVNTEAFF. CDR3 coding DNA: TGTGCCAGCAGCCTACAGGTGAACACTGAAGCTTTCTTT.

The genes are TRBV7-9 and TRBJ2-1; tentatively, D is TRBD2 (5 bases). CDR3 length equals 11 residues. Germline CDR1 SEHNR, CDR2 FQNEAQ (reference sequence). The V gene lost 5 bases and the J gene lost 16 bases, with 15 bases spanning the gap. This CDR3 is CASSLDLSGFF. The CDR3 DNA sequence: TGTGCCAGCAGCCTCGACTTGAGCGGTTTCTTC.

The rearrangement joins TRBV9 to TRBJ1-1, with 10 bases lining up with TRBD1. CDR1 is SGDLS, CDR2 YYNGEE, per germline. The CDR3 sequence is 15 residues long. J was trimmed by 5 bases and V by 3 bases; bases with no gene match: 7. CDR3 sequence (DNA): TGTGCCAGCAGCGCTGAGGGACAGGGGTGGACTGAAGCTTTCTTT. Translating gives CASSAEGQGWTEAFF.